A single sample is the source of the 22 T cell receptor beta chains below, sequenced in a study of technical replicates of blood from a few donors. Assay used: immunoSEQ multiplex PCR; TCRdb lists only in-frame clones, some missing. Among tens of thousands of clones listed, roughly 88% were seen once. Sample: PBMCs. The receptors were gathered from a human donor in good health. Some clones in this sample may be carry-over from other donors' samples.

The rearrangement links TRBV2 to TRBJ2-1; 10 bases agree with TRBD2. Germline assignment: CDR1 SNHLY and CDR2 FYNNEI. This CDR3 is 15 amino acids long. V lost 5 bases and J lost 9; bases outside the gene matches: 10. The CDR3 loop reads CASSKSGGGSVEQFF. The DNA of the CDR3 is TGTGCCAGCAGTAAAAGCGGGGGGGGGTCGGTTGAGCAGTTCTTC.

This clone was seen a few times. The chain couples TRBV4-3 to TRBJ1-1; a possible D gene is TRBD1 (5 bases). This CDR3 spans 15 amino acids. CDR1 and CDR2 (germline): LGHNA, YSLEER. Trimming stripped 0 bases from V and 2 bases from J, with 10 bases between. For the CDR3, the DNA is TGCGCCAGCAGCCAAGACACAGGCTTAAACACTGAAGCTTTCTTT. Translating gives CASSQDTGLNTEAFF.

The V call is TRBV27, the J call TRBJ2-5; 7 bases align to TRBD2. Germline V CDR1 and CDR2: MNHEY, SMNVEV (reference sequence). The V segment lost 10 bases and the J segment 5 bases; nucleotides outside the gene matches: 10. The length of the CDR3 is 13 residues. CDR3 bases: TGTGCCACGAGGGGCGGGAGATGGGAGACCCAGTACTTC. Its protein is CATRGGRWETQYF.

The CDR3 reads CASRPPGPSNQPQHF. The CDR3 DNA reads TGTGCCAGCAGACCCCCAGGGCCTTCCAATCAGCCCCAGCATTTT. The rearrangement links TRBV25-1 to TRBJ1-5; the D gene is possibly TRBD1 (5 bases). CDR1 MGHDK and CDR2 SYGVNS come from the germline V gene. This CDR3 has 15 residues. Trimming pared 6 bases from V and 3 bases from J, leaving 15 bases between.

The genes are TRBV15 and TRBJ2-1; D possibly corresponds to TRBD2 (6 bases). Trimming cost V 0 bases and J 2 bases, with 14 bases left between them. Germline CDR1 LNHNV, CDR2 YYDKDF (reference sequence). This CDR3 is built from 17 residues. In DNA form, the CDR3 reads TGTGCCACCAGCAGAGATAAAGGGGTAGCGGCCTACAATGAGCAGTTCTTC. Amino acid sequence: CATSRDKGVAAYNEQFF.

The chain links TRBV10-2 to TRBJ2-7; no reliable D call. Germline V gene lookup returns CDR1 WSHSY and CDR2 SAAADI. Deletions cut 6 bases from V and 5 bases from J, with 11 bases between. The CDR3 is 12 amino acids. The CDR3 coding sequence is TGCGCCAGCAGCTTCTCCGTAGACGAGCAGTACTTC. This gives the protein CASSFSVDEQYF.

Within the sample, this clone is large (0.1 to 1%). This rearrangement joins TRBV7-9 to TRBJ2-7; 9 bases are shared with TRBD1. Trimming cost V 5 bases and J 6 bases; bases outside gene matches: 8. The CDR3 is made up of 14 amino acids. Germline V gene sequence: CDR1 SEHNR, CDR2 FQNEAQ (reference sequence). CDR3: CASSLRDRVGEQYF. The CDR3 region has the DNA TGTGCCAGCAGCCTCCGGGACAGGGTTGGCGAGCAGTACTTC.

This clone was seen a few times. The genes are TRBV27 and TRBJ1-5; TRBD1 matches 7 bases. Germline-derived CDR1 and CDR2 are MNHEY and SMNVEV (reference sequence). With V trimmed by 5 bases and J by 1 base, 5 bases remained unmatched. The CDR3 runs 15 residues. The DNA for the CDR3 is TGTGCCAGCAGTAACACCAGGGGGAGCAATCAGCCCCAGCATTTT. This gives the protein CASSNTRGSNQPQHF.

The chain employs TRBV7-3 and TRBJ2-5; 7 nucleotides line up with TRBD1. This CDR3 contains 14 residues. The germline V gene has CDR1 SGHTA and CDR2 FQGTGA. V shed 5 bases, J shed 3 bases, and the junction held 6 bases outside the gene matches. The CDR3 DNA reads as TGTGCCAGCAGCCCAACAGGGGTGGAAGAGACCCAGTACTTC. This encodes CASSPTGVEETQYF.

This chain links TRBV5-6 with TRBJ1-2; the D gene is possibly TRBD1 (5 bases). The CDR3 spans 14 residues. Trimming left V 7 bases short and J 4 bases short, with 17 bases between. CDR1 is SGHDT and CDR2 is YYEEEE in the germline V gene. This CDR3 reads CASGLQGTVYGYTF. The CDR3 DNA reads as TGTGCCAGCGGCCTTCAGGGAACAGTCTATGGCTACACCTTC.

The V call is TRBV7-2, the J call TRBJ2-2; TRBD1 is a possible D gene (6 bases). The V and J ends lost 5 bases and 4 bases respectively, with 14 bases between them. The CDR3 totals 15 residues. Germline V lookup: CDR1 SGHTA, CDR2 FQGNSA. CDR3 region: CASSLLEGGTGELFF. CDR3 DNA: TGTGCCAGCAGCCTGCTAGAAGGGGGCACCGGGGAGCTGTTTTTT.

This sequence joins TRBV29-1 and TRBJ1-4; D might be TRBD1 (5 bases). Trimming shortened V by 4 bases and J by 10 bases, and 10 bases separated the two germline ends. CDR3 length: 11 amino acids. Germline V gene lookup returns CDR1 SQVTM and CDR2 ANQGSEA. This CDR3 reads CSVGQGVKLFF. In DNA, the CDR3 is TGCAGCGTTGGGCAGGGTGTAAAACTGTTTTTT.

This clone was picked up one time. The J gene is TRBJ2-1, the V gene TRBV25-1; TRBD1 matches 11 bases. V lost 7 bases and J lost 7; bases outside the gene matches: 6. Per the germline V gene, CDR1 is MGHDK and CDR2 is SYGVNS. This CDR3 has 14 residues. DNA for the CDR3: TGTGCCAGCATGGGACAGGGGGTCCTAAATGAGCAGTTCTTC. The encoded protein is CASMGQGVLNEQFF.

This rearrangement joins TRBV19 to TRBJ2-7; TRBD1 matches at 11 bases. CDR3 length equals 15 residues. Germline V gene data show CDR1 as LNHDA and CDR2 as SQIVND (reference sequence). The J segment lost 6 bases and the V segment lost 6 bases, leaving 10 bases of the junction unmatched. CDR3 protein: CASSLRDRGLGEQYF. For the CDR3, the DNA is TGTGCCAGTAGCCTCCGGGACAGGGGGTTGGGCGAGCAGTACTTC.

The CDR3 reads CASSDGWGLNEKLFF. In nucleotides, the CDR3 is TGTGCCAGCAGCGATGGCTGGGGGCTTAATGAAAAACTGTTTTTT. The chain recombines TRBV27 with TRBJ1-4; D perhaps matches TRBD1 (6 bases). The V gene lost 6 bases and the J gene lost 4 bases, with 15 bases spanning the gap. Germline V gene data show CDR1 as MNHEY and CDR2 as SMNVEV (reference sequence). This CDR3 has 15 residues.

The chain employs TRBV21-1 and TRBJ2-4; the table names TRBD2, a call not compared with the DNA. TRBV21-1 constitutes a pseudogene. This CDR3 has 18 amino acids. In DNA, the CDR3 is TGTGCCAGCAGCAAATCGGGGGGTCCCAATCGAGCCAAAAACATTCAGTACTTC. It is translated as CASSKSGGPNRAKNIQYF.

This clone was counted only a few times. J is TRBJ2-7 and V is TRBV5-5; 10 bases fit TRBD1. Trimming took 4 bases from V and 6 from J; bases not matched to a gene: 1. Germline assignment: CDR1 SGHKS and CDR2 YYEKEE (reference sequence). CDR3 length: 12 amino acids. The CDR3: CASSRTGGEQYF. CDR3 nucleotides: TGTGCCAGCAGCCGGACAGGGGGCGAGCAGTACTTC. The full variable domain, in which reference TRBV5-5 and TRBJ2-7 provide the parts outside the CDR3, is DAGVTQSPTHLIKTRGQQVTLRCSPISGHKSVSWYQQVLGQGPQFIFQYYEKEERGRGNFPDRFSARQFPNYSSELNVNALLLGDSALYLCASSRTGGEQYFGPGTRLTVT.

The CDR3 coding sequence is TGTGCCAGCAGTTACGGGCGGGCGGCATCCTACGAGCAGTACTTC. Its protein is CASSYGRAASYEQYF. The chain uses TRBV6-5 and TRBJ2-7; maybe TRBD2 (5 bases). Germline assignment: CDR1 MNHEY and CDR2 SVGAGI. The CDR3 is 15 amino acids. V lost 2 bases, J lost 1 base, and 12 bases lay in between.

The chain combines TRBV7-2 with TRBJ2-7; 7 bases align to TRBD2. This CDR3 contains 15 residues. Germline-derived CDR1 and CDR2 are SGHTA and FQGNSA. The ends lost 1 base at V and 9 bases at J; junction bases unmatched: 12. For the CDR3, the DNA is TGTGCCAGCAGCTTAGATGCGGGAGCCGCCGGAGCGCAGTACTTC. Its protein product is CASSLDAGAAGAQYF.

The chain joins TRBV4-3 to TRBJ2-6; D ambiguous. Germline CDR1 LGHNA, CDR2 YSLEER. V lost 1 base and J 2 bases, leaving 15 bases between the germline ends. The CDR3 runs to 18 residues. The CDR3 coding sequence is TGCGCCAGCAGCCAAGCCTCGTACTATGGAGCTGGGGCCAACGTCCTGACTTTC. Translation gives CASSQASYYGAGANVLTF.

V usage is TRBV7-2 and J usage is TRBJ1-1, with 9 bases that match TRBD1. The V segment lost 5 bases and the J segment 10 bases; nucleotides outside the gene matches: 14. Germline-derived CDR1 and CDR2 are SGHTA and FQGNSA. CDR3 length: 15 amino acids. CDR3 amino acids: CASSPSRTGDQRAFF. The CDR3 nucleotides are TGTGCCAGCAGCCCGTCCCGGACAGGGGACCAAAGAGCTTTCTTT.

This chain links TRBV2 with TRBJ2-1; 14 bases are a match to TRBD2. Trimming at V came to 10 bases and at J to 10 bases, leaving 15 bases not matched to a gene. The CDR3 covers 16 residues. Germline-derived CDR1 and CDR2 are SNHLY and FYNNEI. The CDR3 DNA sequence: TGTGCCATTCCTGCAGGGACTAGCGGGAGTTGGTCCGAGCAGTTCTTC. Amino acid sequence: CAIPAGTSGSWSEQFF.